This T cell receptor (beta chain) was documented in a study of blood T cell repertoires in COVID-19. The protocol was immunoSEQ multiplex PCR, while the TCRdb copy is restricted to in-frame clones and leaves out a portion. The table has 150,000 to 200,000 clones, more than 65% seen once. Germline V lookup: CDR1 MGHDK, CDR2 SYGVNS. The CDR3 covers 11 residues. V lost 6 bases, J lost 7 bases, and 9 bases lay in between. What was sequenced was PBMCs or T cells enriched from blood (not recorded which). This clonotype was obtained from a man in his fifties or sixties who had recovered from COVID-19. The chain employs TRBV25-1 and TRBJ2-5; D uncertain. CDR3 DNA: TGTGCCAGCAGCCACCAGCGGACCCAGTACTTC. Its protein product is CASSHQRTQYF.